A single sample is the source of the 14 T cell receptor beta chains below, sequenced in a study of Tregs in tolerant kidney transplant recipients. Clones were sequenced by immunoSEQ multiplex PCR, and TCRdb holds only the in-frame ones, with some missing. The listing contains about 48,000 clones. The sequencing used CD4+ T cells from blood, collected before the transplant. These receptors were collected from a human donor who received a combined kidney and bone marrow transplant.

On this clone: The CDR3 is cut off 3 residues early in the read; its end comes from the germline J gene. The chain recombines TRBV6-2 or TRBV6-3 with TRBJ2-7; 7 positions match TRBD1. V shed 6 bases and J 2 bases; nucleotides not matched to a gene: 7. Germline assignment: CDR1 MNHEY and CDR2 SVGEGT. The CDR3 contains 14 residues. CDR3 loop: CASRPWTGAYEQYF. CDR3 bases read: TGTGCCAGCAGACCTTGGACAGGAGCCTACGAG.

About this clone: Sequencing ends 3 residues short of the CDR3 end; the germline J gene provides the rest. V is TRBV5-1 and J is TRBJ1-2; D may be TRBD1 (6 bases). The CDR3 is 13 residues long. Trimming pared 0 bases from V and 6 bases from J, leaving 9 bases between. The V gene's germline CDR1 is SGHRS and CDR2 YFSETQ. The CDR3 DNA, read in part, is TGCGCCAGCAGCTTGGACAGGGCGGATGGC. Protein sequence: CASSLDRADG. The complete CDR3 protein is CASSLDRADGYTF.

With respect to this clone: The CDR3 goes on 3 residues after the read ends, and that part is filled in from the germline J gene. The rearrangement uses TRBV7-2 and TRBJ2-1, with 8 bases that match TRBD2. The ends lost 7 bases at V and 5 bases at J; junction bases unmatched: 10. Germline lookup yields CDR1 SGHTA and CDR2 FQGNSA. The CDR3 runs 15 residues. CDR3 DNA (partial): TGTGCCAGCACCATCAACAGCGGGAGAAACAATGAG. Residues: CASTINSGRNNE. The CDR3 as a whole reads CASTINSGRNNEQFF. Full variable domain (missing parts from reference TRBV7-2 and TRBJ2-1): GAGVSQSPSNKVTEKGKDVELRCDPISGHTALYWYRQSLGQGLEFLIYFQGNSAPDKSGLPSDRFSAERTGGSVSTLTIQRTQQEDSAVYLCASTINSGRNNEQFFGPGTRLTVL.

About this clone itself: The missing CDR3 end, 3 residues past where the read stops, is filled in from the germline J gene. V and J are TRBV7-2 and TRBJ2-7; D gene ambiguous. There are 13 residues in the CDR3. V was pared by 5 bases and J by 3 bases, with 11 bases between. Germline V gene data show CDR1 as SGHTA and CDR2 as FQGNSA. The sequenced part of the CDR3 DNA is TGTGCCAGCAGCCAGGAAAGAATCTACGAG. This sequence encodes CASSQERIYE. The complete CDR3 protein is CASSQERIYEQYF.

About this clone: The read gets to within 3 residues of the CDR3 end, and the germline J gene fills in the rest. The gene calls are TRBV30 and TRBJ2-3; 7 nucleotides align to TRBD1. The CDR3 has 13 amino acids. Per the germline V gene, CDR1 is GTSNPN and CDR2 is SVGIG (reference sequence). Losses at the gene ends were 5 bases for V and 1 base for J; bases not matched to a gene: 3. CDR3 region: CAWGTARTDTQYF. The part of the CDR3 DNA that was read is TGTGCCTGGGGGACAGCGCGCACAGATACG.

Concerning this clone itself: The DNA ends 3 residues before the CDR3 does, and the rest of the CDR3 is filled in from the germline J gene. The chain links TRBV20-1 to TRBJ1-5; TRBD1 might be the D (5 bases). This CDR3 has 13 amino acids. V shed 4 bases and J shed 7 bases, with 14 bases lying between them. The V gene's germline CDR1 is DFQATT and CDR2 SNEGSKA (reference sequence). CDR3: CSAMQGDRQPQHF. The CDR3 bases that were read are TGCAGTGCTATGCAGGGAGATCGGCAGCCC.

A word on this clone: The read stops 3 residues short of the end of the CDR3; the missing end is completed from the germline J gene. The rearrangement joins TRBV5-4 to TRBJ2-7, with 11 nucleotides matching TRBD2. V lost 1 base and J lost 4; bases outside the gene matches: 4. Germline V gene lookup returns CDR1 SGHNT and CDR2 YYREEE (reference sequence). The CDR3 extends over 15 amino acids. The sequenced CDR3 bases are TGTGCCAGCAGCTTGAGTAGCGGGAGGGAATACGAG. Its translation is CASSLSSGREYE. The whole CDR3 protein is CASSLSSGREYEQYF.

With regard to this clone: The read stops 3 residues short of the end of the CDR3; the missing end is completed from the germline J gene. The rearrangement joins TRBV29-1 to TRBJ1-1; TRBD1 is a possible D gene (6 bases). The CDR3 has 13 amino acids. Trimming took off 5 bases at V and 0 bases at J, with 10 bases between the two ends. Germline V CDR1 and CDR2: SQVTM, ANQGSEA. The CDR3 reads CSVRRGLNTEAFF. Partial CDR3 DNA: TGCAGCGTTCGCAGGGGCCTGAACACTGAA.

Points on this clone: With the read ending 3 residues before the CDR3 end, the germline J gene is used to fill in that end. The rearrangement uses TRBV7-2 and TRBJ2-7; possible D gene TRBD1, 6 bases. CDR3 length equals 13 residues. From germline, CDR1 is SGHTA and CDR2 FQGNSA. V was shortened by 1 base and J by 4 bases, with 8 bases between the two germline ends. CDR3 bases read: TGTGCCAGCAGCTTAGGGACAGCTTACGAG. Amino acids: CASSLGTAYE. The whole CDR3 is CASSLGTAYEQYF.

Regarding this clone: The read ends 3 residues shy of where the CDR3 ends; the end is completed using the germline J gene. The chain has TRBV2 and TRBJ2-7; D is uncertain. Germline CDR1 reads SNHLY; CDR2 reads FYNNEI. The CDR3 is 12 residues long. V lost 2 bases to trimming and J lost 4 bases, with 6 bases between them. The covered CDR3 bases are TGTGCCAGCAGTGAACAGGTGTACGAG. The encoded protein is CASSEQVYE. In full, the CDR3 reads CASSEQVYEQYF.

As for this clone: The read comes to an end 3 residues before the CDR3 does, leaving the germline J gene to fill in the end. The genes are TRBV6-4 and TRBJ2-3; 8 bases line up with TRBD2. Losses at the gene ends were 5 bases for V and 6 bases for J; bases not matched to a gene: 10. The CDR3 totals 15 residues. Germline-derived CDR1 and CDR2 are MRHNA and SNTAGT. The CDR3 protein is CASSPRASGGDTQYF. CDR3 bases read: TGTGCCAGCAGTCCGCGGGCCTCGGGGGGGGATACG.

Comments on this clone: With the read ending 3 residues before the CDR3 end, the germline J gene is used to fill in that end. This chain joins TRBV2 and TRBJ2-1, with 13 bases lining up with TRBD2. The CDR3 consists of 16 residues. The germline V gene has CDR1 SNHLY and CDR2 FYNNEI. Trimming at V came to 8 bases and at J to 0 bases, leaving 4 bases not matched to a gene. CDR3 sequence reads: CASLWTSGSSYNEQFF. The CDR3 DNA, read in part, is TGTGCCAGCCTGTGGACTAGCGGGAGCTCCTACAATGAG.

Concerning this clone: The DNA ends 3 residues before the CDR3 does, and the rest of the CDR3 is filled in from the germline J gene. The V and J genes are TRBV20-1 and TRBJ2-1; 10 bases line up with TRBD2. This CDR3 spans 17 amino acids. J gave up 3 bases and V 5 bases, and 13 bases lay outside the gene matches. Germline CDR1 DFQATT, CDR2 SNEGSKA (reference sequence). The sequenced part of the CDR3 DNA is TGCAGTGCTCTCTGGGATCTAGCGGGAGTTGTCTACAATGAG. Translating gives CSALWDLAGVVYNE. The whole CDR3 is CSALWDLAGVVYNEQFF.

Notes on this clone: The read comes to an end 3 residues before the CDR3 does, leaving the germline J gene to fill in the end. The rearrangement joins TRBV5-1 to TRBJ1-4; D may be TRBD1 (6 bases). This CDR3 contains 16 residues. Germline CDR1 is SGHRS and CDR2 is YFSETQ. Trimming left V 1 base short and J 3 bases short, with 13 bases between. CDR3 DNA (partial): TGCGCCAGCAGCTTGACAGCAGGGGTTCCTAATGAAAAA. Translated: CASSLTAGVPNEK. From start to end, the CDR3 is CASSLTAGVPNEKLFF.